This T cell receptor beta chain was sequenced during a study of cytomegalovirus exposure and HLA in healthy donors. Across the whole study: Earlier findings included roughly 100 million unique TCR beta sequences obtained from about 179 million T cells.

Notes on this clone: Antigen specificity is unknown.

Germline values: CDR1 SNHLY, CDR2 FYNNEI. This CDR3 contains 12 residues. V dropped 8 bases and J dropped 4 bases, with 11 bases sitting between them. Study-level points and caveats: Later genetic work tied a missense DCLRE1C variant to beta-chain V and J trimming. It was assumed in the presence/absence analyses that sequencing depth was roughly uniform across donors.

Both 60 Vbeta primers and 13 Jbeta primers went into the PCR. Authors' analysis steps: Per a later analysis, the number of unique TCR beta chains was some 80 million, of which 9 million to 14 million were shared. The data were produced by immunoSEQ multiplex PCR, yet TCRdb's version contains in-frame clones alone and is incomplete. V, J and clone size are taken as reported in that table, and D and trimming were inferred from the DNA itself. The table has about 120,000 clones, 50% to 65% seen once. The sequence came from a man aged 40-49 years in good health and CMV-seropositive. Sequencing was performed on PBMCs. The chain recombines TRBV2 with TRBJ1-2, with D perhaps matching TRBD1 (5 bases). This CDR3 is CASGAEIYGYTF. Here the CDR3 DNA reads TGTGCCAGCGGGGCCGAGATCTATGGCTACACCTTC.